The entry that follows covers one T cell receptor beta chain sequence. Its antigen remains unidentified. No much larger clonotype is one base removed from it; base qualities were not supplied. One collaborating source in Seattle enrolled patients while the patients were actively infected and followed the patients over time throughout the course of disease. Whole blood was collected in K2EDTA tubes by collaborating institutions according to the institutions' own protocols. For TCRbeta analysis, collaborators shipped samples as frozen whole blood, isolated PBMCs, or DNA extracted from either of those sample types. The CDR3, cysteine through phenylalanine, is 13 amino acids long. The kept DNA is CDR3 alone, 39 bases in frame from the first base. The germline V gene specifies MDHEN as CDR1 and SYDVKM as CDR2. V is shortened by 5 bases, J by 2 bases, and the region joining them spans 10 bases. This sample was included in a study of blood T cell repertoires in COVID-19 (dated by TCRdb to 2019 to 2021). Background for the entire study: The collaborator samples originated in the United States, Italy and Spain and spanned the acute and convalescent phases of COVID-19. The repertoires were made available in a free public database intended to serve as a resource for research on the immune response to SARS-CoV-2. The dataset comprised deeply sampled blood TCRbeta repertoires from subjects exposed to, actively infected with, or recovered from COVID-19. The prospective study material was composed of cDNA or gDNA derived from T cells, B-cell-depleted T cells, or PBMCs. The samples were drawn from the first 160 participants of the ongoing ImmuneRACE study and from about 1,200 subjects provided by 6 global collaborators. Nearly every sample came with metadata listing a de-identified subject ID, COVID-19 status, age in years and sex. Where HLA class I and class II types were available, the types were taken from metadata supplied by the sample provider, not from assay-based typing. On the study overall, not on this receptor specifically: The quantity of clinical and demographic metadata differed by source and by participant and was supplied without curation.

TCRbeta CDR3 regions were amplified from genomic DNA using the immunoSEQ Assay, a bias-controlled multiplex PCR. In the authors' own workflow: The number of nucleated cells in each sample was estimated by amplification of reference gene primers within the assay. Sequence reads were collapsed and filtered to measure the absolute abundance of every unique TCRbeta CDR3 rearrangement. Productive Simpson clonality was computed per sample as the square root of Simpson's diversity index over productive rearrangements. Here the immuneACCESS table is served through TCRdb, limited to in-frame sequences with V and J called. Missing clones are a known gap in these copies; in checked studies unresolved V genes cover under half, and the rest lacks a known reason. That table furnishes V, J and clone size, whereas the DNA furnished D and trimming. The sample records about 230,000 clones, approximately 86% of which are singletons. The ten largest clonotypes hold around 1.3% of the sample.

The clonotype was recovered from a woman aged 30 to 39 with COVID-19, enrolled during active disease. The chain couples TRBV28 to TRBJ2-7; tentative D gene TRBD1, with 6 bases matching. The material sequenced was peripheral blood. The nucleotide sequence reads as follows: TGTGCCAGCAGTGGACAGACCCCCTACGAGCAGTACTTC. The encoded protein is CASSGQTPYEQYF.